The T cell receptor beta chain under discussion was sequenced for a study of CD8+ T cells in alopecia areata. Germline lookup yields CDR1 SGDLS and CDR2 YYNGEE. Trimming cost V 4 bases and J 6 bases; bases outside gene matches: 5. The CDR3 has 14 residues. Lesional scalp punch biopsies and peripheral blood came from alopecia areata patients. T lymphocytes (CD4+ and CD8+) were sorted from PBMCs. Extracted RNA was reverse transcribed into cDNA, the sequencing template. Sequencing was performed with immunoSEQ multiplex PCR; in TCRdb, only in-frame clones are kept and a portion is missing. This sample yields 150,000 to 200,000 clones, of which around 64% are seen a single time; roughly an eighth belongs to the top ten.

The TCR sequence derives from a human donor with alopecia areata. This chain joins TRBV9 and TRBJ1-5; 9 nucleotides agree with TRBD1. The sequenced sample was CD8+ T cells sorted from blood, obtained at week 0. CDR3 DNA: TGTGCCAGCAGCCCGGGACAGGGAAGTCAGCCCCAGCATTTT. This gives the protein CASSPGQGSQPQHF.